These 15 T cell receptor beta chains originate from one sample sequenced in a study of T cell responses to AZD1222 COVID-19 vaccine. Some clones are missing from TCRdb's copy, which holds only in-frame ones; the method was immunoSEQ multiplex PCR. The sample carries roughly 200,000 clones, around 90% recorded once. The specimen was peripheral blood, collected 28 days after the second dose of the MenACWY control vaccine. Every receptor here comes from an adult who received the MenACWY meningococcal vaccine as a control.

As DNA, the CDR3 is TGTGCCAGCAGCCAAGAAGCCCTAGTGGCGGGTGGAAACACCATATATTTT. This encodes CASSQEALVAGGNTIYF. V and J are TRBV3-1 (or the pseudogene TRBV3-2) and TRBJ1-3; D is ambiguous. The V gene's germline CDR1 is LGHDT and CDR2 YNNKEL (reference sequence). The CDR3 is 17 residues long. The V and J ends lost 0 bases and 3 bases respectively, with 15 bases between them.

The rearrangement uses TRBV2 and TRBJ2-3, with TRBD2 matching 12 bases. The CDR3 extends over 16 amino acids. CDR1 is SNHLY and CDR2 is FYNNEI in the germline V gene. V dropped 6 bases and J dropped 5; count of bases not matched to a gene: 9. The CDR3 is CASRFLAGGGGDTQYF. CDR3 sequence (DNA): TGTGCCAGCAGGTTCCTAGCGGGAGGGGGGGGAGATACGCAGTATTTT.

The chain is built from TRBV15 and TRBJ1-1; unclear D gene. The CDR3 is 15 amino acids. CDR1 and CDR2 (germline): LNHNV, YYDKDF (reference sequence). Between the trimmed V and J ends, which lost 2 bases and 0 bases, there was a span of 10 bases. The CDR3: CATSRPQRMNTEAFF. The CDR3 DNA reads as TGTGCCACCAGCAGACCCCAGAGGATGAACACTGAAGCTTTCTTT.

This clone was seen a few times. The CDR3 DNA reads as TGTGCCAGCAGCCTAAAAGGGGGTGGGGCTGAAGCTTTCTTT. It yields the protein CASSLKGGGAEAFF. This chain links TRBV7-9 with TRBJ1-1, with D possibly TRBD1 on 6 matching bases. Per germline, CDR1 SEHNR and CDR2 FQNEAQ (reference sequence). The CDR3 length is 14 residues. V was cut by 5 bases and J by 6 bases, with 16 bases left in between.

The chain links TRBV5-1 to TRBJ2-2; 10 bases are shared with TRBD1. The CDR3 sequence is 16 residues long. Per germline, CDR1 SGHRS and CDR2 YFSETQ. J lost 4 bases, V lost 1 base, and 4 bases had no gene match. The CDR3 sequence is CASSLLGTGATGELFF. CDR3 DNA: TGCGCCAGCAGCTTGTTGGGGACAGGGGCCACCGGGGAGCTGTTTTTT.

The CDR3 protein is CASKAGNQPQHF. DNA for the CDR3: TGTGCCAGTAAGGCGGGCAATCAGCCCCAGCATTTT. This chain uses TRBV28 with TRBJ1-5; no clear D. The CDR3 contains 12 residues. Trimming took 9 bases from V and 2 from J, leaving 8 bases between them. The germline CDR1 and CDR2 sequences are MDHEN and SYDVKM.

This chain uses TRBV30 with TRBJ1-3; D gene uncertain. The CDR3 is 10 residues long. CDR1 and CDR2 from the germline V gene are GTSNPN and SVGIG (reference sequence). With 4 bases removed from V and 6 bases from J, the gap between germline ends came to 4 bases. CDR3 nucleotides: TGTGCCTGGACTGCAAACACCATATATTTT. As protein: CAWTANTIYF. Supplemented by reference TRBV30 and TRBJ1-3, the full variable domain reads SQTIHQWPATLVQPVGSPLSLECTVEGTSNPNLYWYRQAAGRGLQLLFYSVGIGQISSEVPQNLSASRPQDRQFILSSKKLLLSDSGFYLCAWTANTIYFGEGSWLTVV.

This clone has just one count. The chain is built from TRBV30 and TRBJ1-1; a weak D match, TRBD1 (5 bases). CDR3 length: 13 residues. The V end lost 4 bases, the J end lost 1 base, and 10 bases lay between the germline ends. Germline values: CDR1 GTSNPN, CDR2 SVGIG (reference sequence). CDR3 DNA: TGTGCCTGGAAGGCAGGGTCGAACACTGAAGCTTTCTTT. It is translated as CAWKAGSNTEAFF.

The chain employs TRBV7-3 and TRBJ2-1; D gene uncertain. V shed 0 bases and J shed 6 bases, with 3 bases lying between them. Germline V CDR1 and CDR2: SGHTA, FQGTGA. The CDR3 totals 12 residues. For the CDR3, the DNA is TGTGCCAGCAGCTTAACTAGCAATGAGCAGTTCTTC. It is translated as CASSLTSNEQFF.

The J gene is TRBJ1-5, the V gene TRBV18, with TRBD1 matching over 8 bases. The CDR3 covers 16 residues. Germline assignment: CDR1 KGHSH and CDR2 LQKENI. After removal of 3 bases from V and 0 bases from J, the junction contained 4 bases not matched to a gene. In DNA, the CDR3 is TGTGCCAGCTCACCTGCTGGACAGGGTAGCAATCAGCCCCAGCATTTT. Encoded protein: CASSPAGQGSNQPQHF.

The CDR3 sequence is CASSISGTGDIQYF. The CDR3 nucleotides are TGCGCCAGCAGCATATCCGGGACAGGGGACATTCAGTACTTC. The V and J genes are TRBV5-1 and TRBJ2-4; 10 nucleotides agree with TRBD1. This CDR3 has 14 amino acids. Looked up from germline, CDR1 is SGHRS and CDR2 is YFSETQ. The V segment lost 4 bases and the J segment 8 bases; nucleotides outside the gene matches: 6.

The genes are TRBV5-6 and TRBJ2-2; D gene unclear. Germline V CDR1 and CDR2: SGHDT, YYEEEE. This CDR3 comprises 12 residues. V gave up 2 bases and J gave up 5 bases, with 4 bases separating them. The CDR3 loop reads CASSLWTGELFF. The CDR3 nucleotides are TGTGCCAGCAGCTTATGGACCGGGGAGCTGTTTTTT.

The V call is TRBV19, the J call TRBJ1-1; TRBD1 agrees at 8 bases. The germline V gene encodes CDR1 LNHDA and CDR2 SQIVND (reference sequence). After removal of 3 bases from V and 5 bases from J, the junction contained 11 bases not matched to a gene. The CDR3 contains 16 residues. CDR3 in DNA: TGTGCCAGTAGTATTTCGGCAGGGGGCGCGTATACTGAAGCTTTCTTT. Protein product: CASSISAGGAYTEAFF.

This chain connects TRBV15 to TRBJ2-5; 9 nucleotides line up with TRBD1. This CDR3 is built from 17 residues. With V trimmed by 6 bases and J by 3 bases, 14 bases remained unmatched. Germline CDR1 LNHNV, CDR2 YYDKDF (reference sequence). The CDR3 sequence: CATSRPSGTGREETQYF. CDR3 coding DNA: TGTGCCACCAGTCGACCTTCCGGGACAGGGCGTGAAGAGACCCAGTACTTC.

The V and J genes are TRBV5-5 and TRBJ1-1; D not certain. The germline V and J ends were trimmed by 0 bases and 1 base, with 7 bases remaining between them. The V gene's germline CDR1 is SGHKS and CDR2 YYEKEE (reference sequence). The CDR3 consists of 14 residues. The CDR3 coding sequence is TGTGCCAGCAGCTTGGGTGGAGGGAACACTGAAGCTTTCTTT. The encoded protein is CASSLGGGNTEAFF.